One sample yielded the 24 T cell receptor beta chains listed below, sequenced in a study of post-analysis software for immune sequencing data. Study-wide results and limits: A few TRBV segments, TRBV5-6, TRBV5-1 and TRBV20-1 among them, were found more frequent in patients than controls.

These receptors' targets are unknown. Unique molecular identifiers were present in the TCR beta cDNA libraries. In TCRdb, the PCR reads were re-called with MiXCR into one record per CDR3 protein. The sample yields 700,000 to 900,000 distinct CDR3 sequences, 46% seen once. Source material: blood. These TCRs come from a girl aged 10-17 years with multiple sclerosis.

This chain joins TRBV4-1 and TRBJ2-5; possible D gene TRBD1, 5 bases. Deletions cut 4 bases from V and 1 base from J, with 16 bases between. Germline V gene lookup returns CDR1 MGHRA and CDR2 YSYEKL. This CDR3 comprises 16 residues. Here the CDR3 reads CASSRGRGVSQETQYF. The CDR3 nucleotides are TGCGCCAGCAGCCGGGGAAGGGGCGTTTCCCAAGAGACCCAGTACTTC.

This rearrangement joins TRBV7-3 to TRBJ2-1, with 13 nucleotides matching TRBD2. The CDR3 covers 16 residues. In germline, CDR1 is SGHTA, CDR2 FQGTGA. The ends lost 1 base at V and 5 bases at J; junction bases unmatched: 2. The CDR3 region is CASSLKGTSGNNEQFF. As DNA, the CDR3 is TGTGCCAGCAGCTTAAAGGGGACTAGCGGGAACAATGAGCAGTTCTTC.

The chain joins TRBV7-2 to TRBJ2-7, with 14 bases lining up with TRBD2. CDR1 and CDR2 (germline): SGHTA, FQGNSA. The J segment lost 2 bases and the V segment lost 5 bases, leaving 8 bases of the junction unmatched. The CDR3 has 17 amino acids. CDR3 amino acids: CASSRPLGLAGAYEQYF. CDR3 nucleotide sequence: TGTGCCAGCAGCCGTCCATTGGGACTAGCGGGAGCCTACGAGCAGTACTTC.

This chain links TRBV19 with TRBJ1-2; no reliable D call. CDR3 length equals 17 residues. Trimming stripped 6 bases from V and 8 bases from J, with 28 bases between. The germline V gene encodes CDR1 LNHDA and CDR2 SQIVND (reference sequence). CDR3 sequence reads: CASSPESKGGYSMGYTF. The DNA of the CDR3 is TGTGCCAGTAGCCCGGAATCCAAGGGAGGGTATTCTATGGGCTACACCTTC.

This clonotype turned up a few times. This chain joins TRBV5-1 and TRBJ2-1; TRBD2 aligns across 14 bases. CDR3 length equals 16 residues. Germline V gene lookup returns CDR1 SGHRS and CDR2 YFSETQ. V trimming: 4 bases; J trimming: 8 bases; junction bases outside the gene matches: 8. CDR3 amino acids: CASSPGGTSGSDEQFF. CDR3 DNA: TGCGCCAGCAGCCCTGGGGGGACTAGCGGGAGTGATGAGCAGTTCTTC.

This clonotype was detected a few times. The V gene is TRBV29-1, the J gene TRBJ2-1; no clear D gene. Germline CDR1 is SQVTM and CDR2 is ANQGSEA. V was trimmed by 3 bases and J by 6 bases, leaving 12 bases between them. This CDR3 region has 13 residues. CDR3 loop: CSVDRAGSNEQFF. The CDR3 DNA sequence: TGCAGCGTTGACCGGGCTGGCTCCAATGAGCAGTTCTTC.

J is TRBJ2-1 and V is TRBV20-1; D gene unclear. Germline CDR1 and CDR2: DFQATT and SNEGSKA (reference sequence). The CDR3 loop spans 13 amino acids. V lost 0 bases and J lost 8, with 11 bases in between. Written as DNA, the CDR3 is TGCAGTGCTAGAGATACAGTGCCCTATGAGCAGTTCTTC. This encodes CSARDTVPYEQFF.

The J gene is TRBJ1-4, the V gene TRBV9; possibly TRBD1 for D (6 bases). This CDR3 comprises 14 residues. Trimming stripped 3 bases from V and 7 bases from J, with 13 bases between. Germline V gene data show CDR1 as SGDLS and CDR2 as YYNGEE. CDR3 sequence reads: CASSEGGAGEKLFF. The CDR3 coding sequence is TGTGCCAGCAGCGAGGGGGGTGCAGGTGAAAAACTGTTTTTT.

In DNA form, the CDR3 reads TGTGCCAGCAGTCTAGTAGGGGACAGGGGAACTTCTGGGGCCAACGTCCTGACTTTC. Protein sequence: CASSLVGDRGTSGANVLTF. The V gene is TRBV6-1, the J gene TRBJ2-6; 10 bases are a match to TRBD1. The CDR3 consists of 19 residues. Germline CDR1 reads MNHNS; CDR2 reads SASEGT. Trimming at V came to 5 bases and at J to 1 base, leaving 11 bases not matched to a gene.

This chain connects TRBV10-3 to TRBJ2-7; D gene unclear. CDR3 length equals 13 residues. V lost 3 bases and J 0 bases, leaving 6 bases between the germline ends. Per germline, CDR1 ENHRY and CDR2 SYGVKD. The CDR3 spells CAISDYSSYEQYF. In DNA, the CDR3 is TGTGCCATCAGTGACTACAGCTCCTACGAGCAGTACTTC.

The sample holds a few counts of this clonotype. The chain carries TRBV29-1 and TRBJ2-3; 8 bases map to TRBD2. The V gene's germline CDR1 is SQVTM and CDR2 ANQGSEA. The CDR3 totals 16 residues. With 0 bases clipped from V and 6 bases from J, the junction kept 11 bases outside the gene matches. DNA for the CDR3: TGCAGCGTTGAAGAGGCTAGCGGGTCGGTTTATGATACGCAGTATTTT. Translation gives CSVEEASGSVYDTQYF.

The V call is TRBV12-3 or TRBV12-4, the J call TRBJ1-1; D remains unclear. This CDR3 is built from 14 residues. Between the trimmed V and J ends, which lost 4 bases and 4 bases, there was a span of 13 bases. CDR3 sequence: CASSSGGWVTEAFF. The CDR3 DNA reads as TGTGCCAGCAGTTCTGGAGGGTGGGTCACTGAAGCTTTCTTT.

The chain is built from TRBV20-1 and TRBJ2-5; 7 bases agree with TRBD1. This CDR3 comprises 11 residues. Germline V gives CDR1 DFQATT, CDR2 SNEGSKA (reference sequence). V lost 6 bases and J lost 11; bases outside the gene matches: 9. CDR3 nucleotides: TGCAGTGCGATCGGACAGGAAGAGCAGTACTTC. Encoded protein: CSAIGQEEQYF.

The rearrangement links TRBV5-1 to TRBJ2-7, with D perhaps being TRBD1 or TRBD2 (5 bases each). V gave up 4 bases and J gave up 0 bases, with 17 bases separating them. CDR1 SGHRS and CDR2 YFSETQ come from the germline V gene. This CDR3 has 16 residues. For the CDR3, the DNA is TGCGCCAGCAGCCTAATGGGGGAGTTGAGCTCCTACGAGCAGTACTTC. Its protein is CASSLMGELSSYEQYF.

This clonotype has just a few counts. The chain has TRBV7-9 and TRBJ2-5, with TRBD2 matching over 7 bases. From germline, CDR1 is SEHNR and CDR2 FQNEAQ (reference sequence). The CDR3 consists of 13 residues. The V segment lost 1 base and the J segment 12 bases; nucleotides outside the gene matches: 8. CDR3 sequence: CASSLGRREKEYF. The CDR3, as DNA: TGTGCCAGCAGCTTAGGGCGGCGGGAGAAGGAGTACTTC.

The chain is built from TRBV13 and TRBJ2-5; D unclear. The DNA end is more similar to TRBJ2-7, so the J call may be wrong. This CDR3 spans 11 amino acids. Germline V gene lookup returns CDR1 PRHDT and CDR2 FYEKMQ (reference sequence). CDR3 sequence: CASSLRHEQYF. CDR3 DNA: TGTGCCAGCAGCTTACGTCACGAGCAGTACTTC.

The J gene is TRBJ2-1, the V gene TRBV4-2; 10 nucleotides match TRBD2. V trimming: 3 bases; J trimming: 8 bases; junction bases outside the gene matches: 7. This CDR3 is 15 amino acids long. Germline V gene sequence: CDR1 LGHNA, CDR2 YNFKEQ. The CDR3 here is CASSHSSGSGYEQFF. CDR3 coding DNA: TGTGCCAGCAGCCACTCTAGCGGGAGCGGGTATGAGCAGTTCTTC.

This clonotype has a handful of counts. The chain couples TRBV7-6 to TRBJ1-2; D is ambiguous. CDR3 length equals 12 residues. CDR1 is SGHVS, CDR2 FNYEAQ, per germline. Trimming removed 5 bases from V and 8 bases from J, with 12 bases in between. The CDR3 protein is CASSPEGRGYTF. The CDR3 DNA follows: TGTGCCAGCAGCCCAGAAGGAAGAGGCTACACCTTC.

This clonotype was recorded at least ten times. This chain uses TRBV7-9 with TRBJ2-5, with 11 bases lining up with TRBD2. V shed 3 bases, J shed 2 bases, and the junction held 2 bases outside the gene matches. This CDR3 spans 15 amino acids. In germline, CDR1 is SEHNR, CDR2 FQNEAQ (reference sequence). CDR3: CASSLRLAGQETQYF. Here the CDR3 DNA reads TGTGCCAGCAGCTTGCGACTAGCGGGACAAGAGACCCAGTACTTC.

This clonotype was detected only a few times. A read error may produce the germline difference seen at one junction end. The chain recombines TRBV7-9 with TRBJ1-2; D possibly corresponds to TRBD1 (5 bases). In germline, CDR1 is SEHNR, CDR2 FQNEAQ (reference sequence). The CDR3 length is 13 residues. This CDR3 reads CVSSLAGTDGYTF. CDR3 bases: TGTGTCAGCAGCTTGGCGGGGACGGATGGCTACACCTTC.

The CDR3 DNA reads TGCAGTGCTAGAGAGGGTCGAGCGGGAACTAACAATGAGCAGTTCTTC. Translating gives CSAREGRAGTNNEQFF. The rearrangement uses TRBV20-1 and TRBJ2-1; TRBD2 matches at 7 bases. The CDR3 has 16 amino acids. V was clipped by 0 bases and J by 5 bases; unmatched bases: 10. The germline gives CDR1 DFQATT, CDR2 SNEGSKA (reference sequence).

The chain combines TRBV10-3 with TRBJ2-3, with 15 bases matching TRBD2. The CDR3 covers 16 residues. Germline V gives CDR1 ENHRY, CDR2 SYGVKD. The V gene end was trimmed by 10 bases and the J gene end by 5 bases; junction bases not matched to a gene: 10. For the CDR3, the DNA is TGTGCCACCATCGCTCAGGGACTAGCGGGAGGAGATACGCAGTATTTT. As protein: CATIAQGLAGGDTQYF.

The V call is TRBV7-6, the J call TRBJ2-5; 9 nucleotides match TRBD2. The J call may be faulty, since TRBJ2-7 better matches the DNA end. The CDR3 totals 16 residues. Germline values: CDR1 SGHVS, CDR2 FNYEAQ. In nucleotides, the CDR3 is TGTGCCAGCAGCTTATTGGTGGCGGGAGGGTCCTACGAGCAGTACTTC. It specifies CASSLLVAGGSYEQYF.

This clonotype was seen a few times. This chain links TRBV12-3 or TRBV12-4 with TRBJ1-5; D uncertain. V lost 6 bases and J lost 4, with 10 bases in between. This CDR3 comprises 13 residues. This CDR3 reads CASSSGGNQPQHF. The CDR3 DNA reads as TGTGCCAGCAGCTCAGGTGGGAATCAGCCCCAGCATTTT.